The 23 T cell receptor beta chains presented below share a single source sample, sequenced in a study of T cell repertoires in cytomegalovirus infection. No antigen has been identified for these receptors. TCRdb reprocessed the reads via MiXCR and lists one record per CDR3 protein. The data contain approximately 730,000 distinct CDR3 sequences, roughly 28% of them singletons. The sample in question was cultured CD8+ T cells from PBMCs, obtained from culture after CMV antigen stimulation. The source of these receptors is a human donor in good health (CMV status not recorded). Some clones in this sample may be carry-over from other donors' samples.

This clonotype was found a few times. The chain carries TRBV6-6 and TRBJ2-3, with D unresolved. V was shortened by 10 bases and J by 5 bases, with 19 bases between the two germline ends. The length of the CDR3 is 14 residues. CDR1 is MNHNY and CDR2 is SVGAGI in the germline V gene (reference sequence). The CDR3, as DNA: TGTGCCACCCAAGACGCGCAGGTTGTAGATACGCAGTATTTT. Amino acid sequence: CATQDAQVVDTQYF.

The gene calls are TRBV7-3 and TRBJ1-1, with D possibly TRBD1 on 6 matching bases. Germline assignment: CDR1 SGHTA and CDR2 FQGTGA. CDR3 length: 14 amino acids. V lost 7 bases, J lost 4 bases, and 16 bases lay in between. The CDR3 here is CASKRGATGTEAFF. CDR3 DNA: TGTGCCAGCAAACGGGGGGCGACGGGCACTGAAGCTTTCTTT.

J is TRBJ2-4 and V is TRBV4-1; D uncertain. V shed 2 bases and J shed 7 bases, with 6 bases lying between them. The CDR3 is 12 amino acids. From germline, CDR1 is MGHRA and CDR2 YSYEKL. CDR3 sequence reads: CASSQSGNIQYF. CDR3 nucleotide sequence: TGCGCCAGCAGCCAATCCGGGAACATTCAGTACTTC.

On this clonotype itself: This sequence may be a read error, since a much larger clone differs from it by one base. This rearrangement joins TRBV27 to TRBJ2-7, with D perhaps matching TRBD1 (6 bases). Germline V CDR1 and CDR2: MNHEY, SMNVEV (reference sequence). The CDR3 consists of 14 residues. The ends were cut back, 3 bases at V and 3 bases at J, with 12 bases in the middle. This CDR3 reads CASSLTSGVYEQYV. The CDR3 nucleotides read TGTGCCAGCAGTTTGACGTCAGGGGTCTACGAGCAGTACGTC.

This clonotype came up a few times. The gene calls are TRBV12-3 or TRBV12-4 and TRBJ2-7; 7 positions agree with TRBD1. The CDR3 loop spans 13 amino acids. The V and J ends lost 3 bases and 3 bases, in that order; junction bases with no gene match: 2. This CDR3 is CASSFNRGYEQYF. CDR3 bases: TGTGCCAGCAGTTTCAACAGGGGCTACGAGCAGTACTTC.

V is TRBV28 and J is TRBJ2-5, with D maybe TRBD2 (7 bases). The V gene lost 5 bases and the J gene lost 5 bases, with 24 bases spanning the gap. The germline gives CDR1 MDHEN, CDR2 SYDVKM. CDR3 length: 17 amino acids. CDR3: CASSPHTGYREGETQYF. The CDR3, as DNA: TGTGCCAGCAGTCCCCATACAGGCTACAGGGAGGGTGAGACCCAGTACTTC.

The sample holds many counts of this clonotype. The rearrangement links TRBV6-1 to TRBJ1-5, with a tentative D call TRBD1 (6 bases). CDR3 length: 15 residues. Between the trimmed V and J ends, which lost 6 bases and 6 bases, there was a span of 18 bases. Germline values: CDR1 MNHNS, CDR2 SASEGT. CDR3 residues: CASRITGNGGQPQHF. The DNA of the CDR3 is TGTGCCAGCAGGATAACAGGGAACGGGGGTCAGCCCCAGCATTTT.

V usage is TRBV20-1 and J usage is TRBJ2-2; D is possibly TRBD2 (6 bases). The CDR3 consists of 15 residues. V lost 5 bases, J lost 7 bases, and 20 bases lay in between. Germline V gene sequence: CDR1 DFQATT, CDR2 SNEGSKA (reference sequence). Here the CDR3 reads CSAPPFGGSLGELFF. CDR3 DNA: TGCAGTGCTCCTCCGTTCGGGGGATCGCTCGGGGAGCTGTTTTTT.

CDR3 protein: CASSLVAGKTNEQFF. CDR3 nucleotide sequence: TGTGCCAGCAGCTTGGTTGCGGGGAAAACCAATGAGCAGTTCTTC. The V call is TRBV5-4, the J call TRBJ2-1, with D perhaps matching TRBD2 (6 bases). V was pared by 0 bases and J by 6 bases, with 13 bases between. Germline CDR1 reads SGHNT; CDR2 reads YYREEE (reference sequence). This CDR3 is built from 15 residues. Complete variable domain (other parts from reference TRBV5-4 and TRBJ2-1): ETGVTQSPTHLIKTRGQQVTLRCSSQSGHNTVSWYQQALGQGPQFIFQYYREEENGRGNFPPRFSGLQFPNYSSELNVNALELDDSALYLCASSLVAGKTNEQFFGPGTRLTVL.

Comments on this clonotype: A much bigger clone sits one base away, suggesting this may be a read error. CDR3 residues: CASRPRQGGSYEQYF. The CDR3 DNA reads as TGTGCCAGCAGACCCCGACAGGGCGGCTCCTACGAGCAGTACTTC. The V gene is TRBV7-6, the J gene TRBJ2-7, with 7 positions matching TRBD1. Trimming removed 6 bases from V and 0 bases from J; junction bases left unmatched: 8. The CDR3 spans 15 residues. CDR1 and CDR2 (germline): SGHVS, FNYEAQ.

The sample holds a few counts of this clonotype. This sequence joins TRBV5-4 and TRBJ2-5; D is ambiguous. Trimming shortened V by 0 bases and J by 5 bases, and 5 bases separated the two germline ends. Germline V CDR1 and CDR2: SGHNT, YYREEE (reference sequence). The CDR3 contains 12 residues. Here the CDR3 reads CASSLGDETQYF. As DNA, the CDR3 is TGTGCCAGCAGCTTGGGGGATGAGACCCAGTACTTC.

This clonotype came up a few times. This CDR3 is CASAFPQGGGLNTEAFF. DNA for the CDR3: TGTGCCAGCGCATTCCCTCAGGGGGGTGGATTAAACACTGAAGCTTTCTTT. The chain couples TRBV4-2 to TRBJ1-1; the match to TRBD1 covers 7 bases. V shed 8 bases and J 2 bases; nucleotides not matched to a gene: 17. Per the germline V gene, CDR1 is LGHNA and CDR2 is YNFKEQ. The CDR3 loop spans 17 amino acids.

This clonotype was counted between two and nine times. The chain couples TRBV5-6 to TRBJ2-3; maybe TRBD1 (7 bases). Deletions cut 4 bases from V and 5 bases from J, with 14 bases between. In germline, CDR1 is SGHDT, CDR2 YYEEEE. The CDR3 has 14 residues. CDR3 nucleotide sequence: TGTGCCAGCAGCCGGGAGACAGGGTTAGATACGCAGTATTTT. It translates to CASSRETGLDTQYF.

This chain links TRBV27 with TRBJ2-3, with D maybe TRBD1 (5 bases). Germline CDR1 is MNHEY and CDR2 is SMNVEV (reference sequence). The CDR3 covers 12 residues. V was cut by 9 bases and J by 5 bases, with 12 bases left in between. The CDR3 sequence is CASTTQGDTQYF. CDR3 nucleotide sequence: TGTGCCAGTACAACTCAGGGAGATACGCAGTATTTT.

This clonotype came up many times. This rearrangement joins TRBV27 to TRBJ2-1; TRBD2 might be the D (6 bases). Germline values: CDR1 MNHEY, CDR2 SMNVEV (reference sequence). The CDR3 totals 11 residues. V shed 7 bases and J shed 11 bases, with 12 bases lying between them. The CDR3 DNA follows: TGTGCCAGCACCCTAGCGACCCAGCAGTTCTTC. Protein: CASTLATQQFF.

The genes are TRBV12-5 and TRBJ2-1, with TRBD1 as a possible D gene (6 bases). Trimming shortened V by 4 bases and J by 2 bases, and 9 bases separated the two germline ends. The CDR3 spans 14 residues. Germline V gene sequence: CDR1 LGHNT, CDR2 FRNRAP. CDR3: CASGSRGPYNEQFF. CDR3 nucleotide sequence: TGTGCTAGTGGTTCCAGGGGTCCCTACAATGAGCAGTTCTTC.

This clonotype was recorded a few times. CDR3: CASSYSGTMNTEAFF. As DNA, the CDR3 is TGTGCCAGCAGTTACTCGGGGACTATGAACACTGAAGCTTTCTTT. The gene calls are TRBV6-5 and TRBJ1-1, with a weak D call TRBD1 (5 bases). V lost 0 bases to trimming and J lost 0 bases, with 8 bases between them. CDR3 size: 15 residues. Per germline, CDR1 MNHEY and CDR2 SVGAGI.

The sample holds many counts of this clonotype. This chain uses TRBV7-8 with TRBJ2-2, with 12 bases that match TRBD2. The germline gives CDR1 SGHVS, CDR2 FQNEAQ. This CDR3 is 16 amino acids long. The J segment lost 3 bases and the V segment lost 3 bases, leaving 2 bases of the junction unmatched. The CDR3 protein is CASSFRLAGDTGELFF. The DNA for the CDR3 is TGTGCCAGCAGCTTCCGACTAGCGGGGGACACCGGGGAGCTGTTTTTT.

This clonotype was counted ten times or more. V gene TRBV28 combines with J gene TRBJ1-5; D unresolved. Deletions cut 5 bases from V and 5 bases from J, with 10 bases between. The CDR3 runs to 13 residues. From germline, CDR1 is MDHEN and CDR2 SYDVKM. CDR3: CASSVPTDQPQHF. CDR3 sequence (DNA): TGTGCCAGCAGTGTCCCTACAGATCAGCCCCAGCATTTT. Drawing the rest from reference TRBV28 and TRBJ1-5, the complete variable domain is DVKVTQSSRYLVKRTGEKVFLECVQDMDHENMFWYRQDPGLGLRLIYFSYDVKMKEKGDIPEGYSVSREKKERFSLILESASTNQTSMYLCASSVPTDQPQHFGDGTRLSIL.

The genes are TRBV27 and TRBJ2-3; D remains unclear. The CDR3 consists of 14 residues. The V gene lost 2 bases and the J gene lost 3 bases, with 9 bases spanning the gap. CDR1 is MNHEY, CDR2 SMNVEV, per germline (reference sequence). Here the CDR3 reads CASSLRSRTDTQYF. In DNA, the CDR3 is TGTGCCAGCAGTTTACGGTCCCGGACAGATACGCAGTATTTT.

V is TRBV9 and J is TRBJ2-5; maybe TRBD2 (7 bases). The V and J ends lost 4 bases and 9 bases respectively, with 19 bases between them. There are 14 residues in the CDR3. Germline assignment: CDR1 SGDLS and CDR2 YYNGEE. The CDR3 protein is CASSPWGARGAQYF. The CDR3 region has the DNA TGTGCCAGCAGCCCTTGGGGGGCCCGGGGGGCCCAGTACTTC.

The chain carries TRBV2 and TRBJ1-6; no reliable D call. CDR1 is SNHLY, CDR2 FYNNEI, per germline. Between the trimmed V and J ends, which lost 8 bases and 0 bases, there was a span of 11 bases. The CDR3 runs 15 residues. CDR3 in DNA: TGTGCCAGCTGGTCGGCGAGCTCCTATAATTCACCCCTCCACTTT. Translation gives CASWSASSYNSPLHF.

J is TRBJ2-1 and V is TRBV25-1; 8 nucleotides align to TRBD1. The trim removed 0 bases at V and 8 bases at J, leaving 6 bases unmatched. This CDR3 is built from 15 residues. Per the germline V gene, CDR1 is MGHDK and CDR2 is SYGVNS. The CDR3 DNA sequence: TGTGCCAGCAGTGAATATTCAGGGGGCAGGGATGAGCAGTTCTTC. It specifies CASSEYSGGRDEQFF.